This note documents a single TCR beta chain sequence. Its antigen remains unidentified. Only Caucasian adults living in Nashville, Tennessee made up the donor group. From CD4+ cells came CD45RA+ naive and CD45RA-negative memory subsets. The source of the sample is a study of shared clonotypes between healthy human individuals. Findings and limits, study-wide: In contrast to clonotypes shared by all four donors, non-shared clonotypes had lower generation probabilities.

For each subset, genomic DNA was distributed in equal portions over several immunoSEQ plates. Method: immunoSEQ multiplex PCR; TCRdb's copy keeps in-frame clones and lacks some. Seen here are roughly 1 million clones, about 75% observed once, and the top ten hold around 1.5%. This TCR derives from a young man in good health. The sequencing sample was made of memory CD4+ T cells sorted from blood. Stated subset: CD45RA-negative fraction.

CDR3 in amino acids: CASSFSYSPLHF. CDR3 nucleotides: TGTGCCAGCAGCTTTTCCTATTCACCCCTCCACTTT. This chain uses TRBV7-2 with TRBJ1-6; no definite D call. Looked up from germline, CDR1 is SGHTA and CDR2 is FQGNSA. V was cut by 3 bases and J by 8 bases, with 5 bases left in between. This CDR3 contains 12 residues.